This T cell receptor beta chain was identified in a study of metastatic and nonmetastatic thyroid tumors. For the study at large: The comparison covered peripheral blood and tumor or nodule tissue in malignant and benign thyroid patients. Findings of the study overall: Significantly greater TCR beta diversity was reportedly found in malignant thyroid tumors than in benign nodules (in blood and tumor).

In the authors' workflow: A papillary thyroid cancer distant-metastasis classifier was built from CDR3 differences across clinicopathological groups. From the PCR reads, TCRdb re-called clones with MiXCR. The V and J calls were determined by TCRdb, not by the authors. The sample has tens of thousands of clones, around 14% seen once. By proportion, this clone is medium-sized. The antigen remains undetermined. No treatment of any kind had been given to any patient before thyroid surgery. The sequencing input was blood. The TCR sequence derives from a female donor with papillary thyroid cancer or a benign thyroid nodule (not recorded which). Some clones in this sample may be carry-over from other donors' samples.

The CDR3 sequence: CASSLAGQPSYEQYF. The CDR3 DNA sequence: TGTGCCAGCAGCTTAGCGGGACAACCTTCCTACGAGCAGTACTTC. The chain has TRBV7-2 and TRBJ2-7; maybe TRBD1 (6 bases). V was cut by 0 bases and J by 1 base, with 10 bases left in between. Germline lookup yields CDR1 SGHTA and CDR2 FQGNSA. There are 15 residues in the CDR3. Variable domain in full (rest from reference TRBV7-2 and TRBJ2-7): GAGVSQSPSNKVTEKGKDVELRCDPISGHTALYWYRQSLGQGLEFLIYFQGNSAPDKSGLPSDRFSAERTGGSVSTLTIQRTQQEDSAVYLCASSLAGQPSYEQYFGPGTRLTVT.